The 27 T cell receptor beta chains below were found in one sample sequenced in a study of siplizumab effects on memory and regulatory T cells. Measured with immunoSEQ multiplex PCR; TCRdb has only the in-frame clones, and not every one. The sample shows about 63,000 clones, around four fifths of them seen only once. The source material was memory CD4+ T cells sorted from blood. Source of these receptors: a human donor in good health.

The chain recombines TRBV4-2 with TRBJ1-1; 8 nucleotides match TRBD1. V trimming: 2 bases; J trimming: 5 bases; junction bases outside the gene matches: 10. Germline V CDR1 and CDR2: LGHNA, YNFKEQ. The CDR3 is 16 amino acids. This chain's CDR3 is CASSQSRGRGLTEAFF. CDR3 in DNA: TGTGCCAGCAGCCAATCCCGGGGCAGGGGGCTTACTGAAGCTTTCTTT.

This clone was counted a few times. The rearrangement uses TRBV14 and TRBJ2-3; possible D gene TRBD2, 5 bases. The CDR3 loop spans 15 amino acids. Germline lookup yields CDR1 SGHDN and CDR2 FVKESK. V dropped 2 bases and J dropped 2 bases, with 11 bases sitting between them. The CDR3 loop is CASSQRRDYTDTQYF. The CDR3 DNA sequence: TGTGCCAGCAGCCAACGTCGGGATTACACAGATACGCAGTATTTT.

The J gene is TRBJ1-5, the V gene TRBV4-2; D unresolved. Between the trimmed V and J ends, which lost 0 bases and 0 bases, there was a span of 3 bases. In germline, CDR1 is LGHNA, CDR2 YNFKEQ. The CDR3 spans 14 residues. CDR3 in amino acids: CASSQDDSNQPQHF. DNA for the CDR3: TGTGCCAGCAGCCAAGATGATAGCAATCAGCCCCAGCATTTT.

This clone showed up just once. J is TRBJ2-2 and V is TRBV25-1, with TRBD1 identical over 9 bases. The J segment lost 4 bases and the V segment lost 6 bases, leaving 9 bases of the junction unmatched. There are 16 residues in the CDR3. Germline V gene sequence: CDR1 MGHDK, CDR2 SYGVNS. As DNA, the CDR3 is TGTGCCAGCAGAGAACAGGGGGCGATGATCACCGGGGAGCTGTTTTTT. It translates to CASREQGAMITGELFF.

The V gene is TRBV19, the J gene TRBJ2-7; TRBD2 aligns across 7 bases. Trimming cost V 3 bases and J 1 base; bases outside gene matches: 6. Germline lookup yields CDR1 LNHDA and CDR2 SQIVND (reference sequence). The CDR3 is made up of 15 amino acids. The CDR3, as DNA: TGTGCCAGTAGTATTTCCGGGACTAAATCCTACGAGCAGTACTTC. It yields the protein CASSISGTKSYEQYF. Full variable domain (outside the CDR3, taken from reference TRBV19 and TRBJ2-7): DGGITQSPKYLFRKEGQNVTLSCEQNLNHDAMYWYRQDPGQGLRLIYYSQIVNDFQKGDIAEGYSVSREKKESFPLTVTSAQKNPTAFYLCASSISGTKSYEQYFGPGTRLTVT.

The CDR3 DNA follows: TGCGCCAGCAGCTTGGCCCCAGGGGGAACTGGAAACACCATATATTTT. Protein: CASSLAPGGTGNTIYF. This chain uses TRBV5-1 with TRBJ1-3; 7 positions match TRBD1. There are 16 residues in the CDR3. V was clipped by 0 bases and J by 2 bases; unmatched bases: 5. Per germline, CDR1 SGHRS and CDR2 YFSETQ.

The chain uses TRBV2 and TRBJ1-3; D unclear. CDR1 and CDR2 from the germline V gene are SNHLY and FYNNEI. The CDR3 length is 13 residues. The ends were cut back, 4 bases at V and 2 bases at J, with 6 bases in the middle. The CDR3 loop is CASSAGPGNTIYF. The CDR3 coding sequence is TGTGCCAGCAGTGCTGGGCCTGGAAACACCATATATTTT.

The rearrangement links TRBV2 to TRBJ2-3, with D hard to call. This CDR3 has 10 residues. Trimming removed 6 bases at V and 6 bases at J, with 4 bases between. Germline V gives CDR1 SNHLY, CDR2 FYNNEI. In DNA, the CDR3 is TGTGCCAGCAGGGAGGATACGCAGTATTTT. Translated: CASREDTQYF.

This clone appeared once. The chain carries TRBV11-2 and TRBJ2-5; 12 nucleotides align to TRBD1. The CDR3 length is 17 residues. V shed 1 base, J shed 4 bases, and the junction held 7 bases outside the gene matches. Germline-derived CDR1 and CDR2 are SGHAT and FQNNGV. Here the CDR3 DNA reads TGTGCCAGCAGCTTAGCCTCCGGGACAGGGGGCTCAGAGACCCAGTACTTC. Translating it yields CASSLASGTGGSETQYF.

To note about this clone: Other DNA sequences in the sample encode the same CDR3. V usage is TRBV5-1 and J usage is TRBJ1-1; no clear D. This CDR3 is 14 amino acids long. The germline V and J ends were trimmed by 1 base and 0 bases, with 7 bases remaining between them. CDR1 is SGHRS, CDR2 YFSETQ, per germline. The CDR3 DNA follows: TGCGCCAGCAGCTTGTGGGATATGAACACTGAAGCTTTCTTT. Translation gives CASSLWDMNTEAFF.

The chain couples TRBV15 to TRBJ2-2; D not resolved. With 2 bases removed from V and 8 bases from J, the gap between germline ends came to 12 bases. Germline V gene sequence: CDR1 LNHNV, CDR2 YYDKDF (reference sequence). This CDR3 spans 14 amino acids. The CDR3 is CATSRSLSQGELFF. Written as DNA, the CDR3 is TGTGCCACCAGCAGAAGTCTAAGCCAAGGGGAGCTGTTTTTT. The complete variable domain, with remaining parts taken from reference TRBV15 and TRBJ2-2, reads DAMVIQNPRYQVTQFGKPVTLSCSQTLNHNVMYWYQQKSSQAPKLLFHYYDKDFNNEADTPDNFQSRRPNTSFCFLDIRSPGLGDTAMYLCATSRSLSQGELFFGEGSRLTVL.

CDR3 sequence reads: CASSVDQGATGELFF. The CDR3 nucleotides are TGTGCCAGCAGCGTAGATCAGGGGGCAACCGGGGAGCTGTTTTTT. The V gene is TRBV9, the J gene TRBJ2-2, with 8 bases fitting TRBD1. Germline V gene lookup returns CDR1 SGDLS and CDR2 YYNGEE. Trimming cost V 0 bases and J 5 bases; bases outside gene matches: 3. CDR3 length: 15 residues.

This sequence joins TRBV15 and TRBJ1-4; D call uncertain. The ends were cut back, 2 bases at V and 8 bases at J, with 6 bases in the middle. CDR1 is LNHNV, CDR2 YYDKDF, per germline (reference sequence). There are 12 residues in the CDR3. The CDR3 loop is CATSRQREKLFF. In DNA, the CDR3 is TGTGCCACCAGCAGACAGAGAGAAAAACTGTTTTTT.

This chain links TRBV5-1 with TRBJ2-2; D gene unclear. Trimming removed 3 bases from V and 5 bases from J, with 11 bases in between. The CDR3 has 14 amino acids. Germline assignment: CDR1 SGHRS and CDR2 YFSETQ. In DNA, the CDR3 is TGCGCCAGCAGCTGGACGCAGAGAACCGGGGAGCTGTTTTTT. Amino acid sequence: CASSWTQRTGELFF. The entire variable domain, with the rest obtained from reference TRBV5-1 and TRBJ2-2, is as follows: KAGVTQTPRYLIKTRGQQVTLSCSPISGHRSVSWYQQTPGQGLQFLFEYFSETQRNKGNFPGRFSGRQFSNSRSEMNVSTLELGDSALYLCASSWTQRTGELFFGEGSRLTVL.

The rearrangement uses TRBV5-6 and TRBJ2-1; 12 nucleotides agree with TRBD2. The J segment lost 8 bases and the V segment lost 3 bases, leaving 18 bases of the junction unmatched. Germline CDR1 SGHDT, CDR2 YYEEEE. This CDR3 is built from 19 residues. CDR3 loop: CASSSAFGLAGLRWDEQFF. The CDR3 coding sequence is TGTGCCAGCAGCTCCGCCTTCGGACTAGCGGGACTTCGGTGGGATGAGCAGTTCTTC.

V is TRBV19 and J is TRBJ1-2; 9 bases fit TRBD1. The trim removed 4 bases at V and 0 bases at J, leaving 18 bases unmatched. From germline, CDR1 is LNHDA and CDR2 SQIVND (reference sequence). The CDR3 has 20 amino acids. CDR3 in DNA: TGTGCCAGTAGTACTGGGACAGGGCTTACACAACCCTACCCTAACTATGGCTACACCTTC. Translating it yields CASSTGTGLTQPYPNYGYTF.

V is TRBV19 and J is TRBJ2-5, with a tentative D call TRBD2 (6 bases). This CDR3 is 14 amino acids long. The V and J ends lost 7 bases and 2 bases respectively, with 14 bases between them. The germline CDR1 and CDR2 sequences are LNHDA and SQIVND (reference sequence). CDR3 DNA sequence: TGTGCCAGTAACTCTGGCGGGAAGCAAGAGACCCAGTACTTC. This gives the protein CASNSGGKQETQYF.

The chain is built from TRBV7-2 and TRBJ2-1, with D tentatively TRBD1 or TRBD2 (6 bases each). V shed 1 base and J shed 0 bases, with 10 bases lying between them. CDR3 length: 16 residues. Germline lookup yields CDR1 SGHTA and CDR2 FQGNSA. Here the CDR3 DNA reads TGTGCCAGCAGCTTAGGGGGGGCGAGCTCCTACAATGAGCAGTTCTTC. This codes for CASSLGGASSYNEQFF. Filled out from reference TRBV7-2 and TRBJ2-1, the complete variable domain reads GAGVSQSPSNKVTEKGKDVELRCDPISGHTALYWYRQSLGQGLEFLIYFQGNSAPDKSGLPSDRFSAERTGGSVSTLTIQRTQQEDSAVYLCASSLGGASSYNEQFFGPGTRLTVL.

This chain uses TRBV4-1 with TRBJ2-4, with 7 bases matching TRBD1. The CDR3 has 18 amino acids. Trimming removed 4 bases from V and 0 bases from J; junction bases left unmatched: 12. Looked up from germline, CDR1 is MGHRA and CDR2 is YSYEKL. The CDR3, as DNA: TGCGCCAGCAGCCGTAACGAAGGACAGGCGGGAGCCAAAAACATTCAGTACTTC. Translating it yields CASSRNEGQAGAKNIQYF.

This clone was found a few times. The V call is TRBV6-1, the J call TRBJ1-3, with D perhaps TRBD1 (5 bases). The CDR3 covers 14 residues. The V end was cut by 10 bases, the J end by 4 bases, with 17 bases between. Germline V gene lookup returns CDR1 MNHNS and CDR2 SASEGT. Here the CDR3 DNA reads TGTGCCACGCAAGCCGGGACTAACGGAAACACCATATATTTT. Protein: CATQAGTNGNTIYF.

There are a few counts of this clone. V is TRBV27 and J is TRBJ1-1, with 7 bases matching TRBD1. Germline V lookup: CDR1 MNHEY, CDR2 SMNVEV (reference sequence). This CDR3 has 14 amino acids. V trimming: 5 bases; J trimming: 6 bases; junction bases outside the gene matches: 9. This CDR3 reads CASSPRQGGAEAFF. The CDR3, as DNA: TGTGCCAGCAGTCCCCGCCAGGGGGGCGCTGAAGCTTTCTTT.

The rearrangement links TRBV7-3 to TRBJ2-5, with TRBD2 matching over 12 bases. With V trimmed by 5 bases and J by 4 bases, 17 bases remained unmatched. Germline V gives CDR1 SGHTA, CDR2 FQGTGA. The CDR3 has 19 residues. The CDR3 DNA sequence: TGTGCCAGCAGCCCAGGGCCCGGGACTAGCGGGCACTTCGGAGAGACCCAGTACTTC. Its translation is CASSPGPGTSGHFGETQYF.

The CDR3 sequence is CASSLSIKTGELFF. CDR3 nucleotide sequence: TGTGCCAGCAGTTTATCGATTAAAACCGGGGAGCTGTTTTTT. This chain connects TRBV27 to TRBJ2-2; D gene unclear. Trimming stripped 0 bases from V and 5 bases from J, with 7 bases between. CDR3 length: 14 amino acids. Germline-derived CDR1 and CDR2 are MNHEY and SMNVEV (reference sequence).

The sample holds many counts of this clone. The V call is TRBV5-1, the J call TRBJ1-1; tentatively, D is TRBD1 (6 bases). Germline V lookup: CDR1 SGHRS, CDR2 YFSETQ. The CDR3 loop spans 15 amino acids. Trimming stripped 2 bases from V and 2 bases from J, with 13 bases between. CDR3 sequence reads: CASSLLQGGNTEAFF. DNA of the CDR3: TGCGCCAGCAGCTTACTACAGGGTGGAAACACTGAAGCTTTCTTT.

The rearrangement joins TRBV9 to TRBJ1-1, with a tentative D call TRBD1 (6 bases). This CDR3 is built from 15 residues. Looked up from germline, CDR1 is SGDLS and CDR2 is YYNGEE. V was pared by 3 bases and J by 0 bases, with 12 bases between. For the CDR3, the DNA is TGTGCCAGCAGCGCCTCAGGGGCCTTGAACACTGAAGCTTTCTTT. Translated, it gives CASSASGALNTEAFF.

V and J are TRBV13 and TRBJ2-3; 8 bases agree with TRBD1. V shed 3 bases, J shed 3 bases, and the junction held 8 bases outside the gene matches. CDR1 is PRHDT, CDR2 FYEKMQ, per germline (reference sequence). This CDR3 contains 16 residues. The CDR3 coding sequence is TGTGCCAGCAGCTTTAGTGCCAGGGGGCAGACAGATACGCAGTATTTT. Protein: CASSFSARGQTDTQYF.

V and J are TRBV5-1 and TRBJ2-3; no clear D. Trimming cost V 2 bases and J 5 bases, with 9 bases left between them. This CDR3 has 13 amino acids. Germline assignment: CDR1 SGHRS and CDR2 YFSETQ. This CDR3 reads CASSFGSLDTQYF. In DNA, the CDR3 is TGCGCCAGCAGCTTCGGGTCCTTAGATACGCAGTATTTT.